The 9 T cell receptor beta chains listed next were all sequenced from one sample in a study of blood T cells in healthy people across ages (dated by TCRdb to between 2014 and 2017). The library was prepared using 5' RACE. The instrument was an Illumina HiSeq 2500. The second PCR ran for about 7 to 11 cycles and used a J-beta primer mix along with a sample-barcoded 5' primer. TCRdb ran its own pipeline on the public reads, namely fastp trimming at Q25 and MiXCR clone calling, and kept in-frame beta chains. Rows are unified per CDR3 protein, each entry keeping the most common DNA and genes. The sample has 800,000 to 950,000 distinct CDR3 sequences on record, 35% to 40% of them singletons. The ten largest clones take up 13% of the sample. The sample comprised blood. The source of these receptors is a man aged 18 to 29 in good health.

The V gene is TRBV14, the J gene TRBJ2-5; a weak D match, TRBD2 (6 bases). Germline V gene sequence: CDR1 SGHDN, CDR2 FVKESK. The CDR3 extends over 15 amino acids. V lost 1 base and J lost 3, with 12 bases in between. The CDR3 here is CASSQGRVWEETQYF. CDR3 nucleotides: TGTGCCAGCAGCCAAGGGAGGGTCTGGGAAGAGACCCAGTACTTC.

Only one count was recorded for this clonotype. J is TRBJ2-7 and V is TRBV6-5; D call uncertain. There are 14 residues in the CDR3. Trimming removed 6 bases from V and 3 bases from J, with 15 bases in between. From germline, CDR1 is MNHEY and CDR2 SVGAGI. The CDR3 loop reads CASSSTDILYEQYF. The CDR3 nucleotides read TGTGCCAGCAGCTCCACCGACATACTCTACGAGCAGTACTTC.

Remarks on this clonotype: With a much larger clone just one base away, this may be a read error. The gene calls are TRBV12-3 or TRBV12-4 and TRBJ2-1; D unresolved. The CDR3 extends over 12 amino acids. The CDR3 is CPSSLADNEQFF. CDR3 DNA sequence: TGTCCCAGCAGTTTAGCAGACAATGAGCAGTTCTTC.

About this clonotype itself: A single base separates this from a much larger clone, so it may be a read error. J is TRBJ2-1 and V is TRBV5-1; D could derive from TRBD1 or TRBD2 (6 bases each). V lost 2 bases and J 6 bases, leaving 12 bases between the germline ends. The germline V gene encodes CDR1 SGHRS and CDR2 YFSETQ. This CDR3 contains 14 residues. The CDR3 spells CASSFSGASNEQFF. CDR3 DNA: TGCGCCAGCAGCTTCTCGGGGGCCTCCAATGAGCAGTTCTTC.

The CDR3 DNA follows: TGTGCCAGCAGTGAAGGACAGGGCTTATCCGAGACCCAGTTCTTC. It encodes CASSEGQGLSETQFF. The chain recombines TRBV25-1 with TRBJ2-1; 8 nucleotides align to TRBD1. Germline loops: CDR1 MGHDK, CDR2 SYGVNS. CDR3 size: 15 residues. With 2 bases clipped from V and 13 bases from J, the junction kept 13 bases outside the gene matches.

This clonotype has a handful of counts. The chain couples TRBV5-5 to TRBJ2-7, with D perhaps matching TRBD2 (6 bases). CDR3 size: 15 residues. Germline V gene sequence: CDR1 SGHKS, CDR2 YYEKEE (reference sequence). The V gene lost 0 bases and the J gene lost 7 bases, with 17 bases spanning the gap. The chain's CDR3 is CASSLDYYGGGEQYF. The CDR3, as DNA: TGTGCCAGCAGCTTGGATTATTATGGTGGAGGGGAGCAGTACTTC.

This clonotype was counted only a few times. CDR3 sequence (DNA): TGTGCCAGCAGTGAATATGTAGAGACCCAGTACTTC. This gives the protein CASSEYVETQYF. The V and J genes are TRBV2 and TRBJ2-5; no firm D call. V lost 2 bases to trimming and J lost 4 bases, with 5 bases between them. Per germline, CDR1 SNHLY and CDR2 FYNNEI. The CDR3 length is 12 residues.

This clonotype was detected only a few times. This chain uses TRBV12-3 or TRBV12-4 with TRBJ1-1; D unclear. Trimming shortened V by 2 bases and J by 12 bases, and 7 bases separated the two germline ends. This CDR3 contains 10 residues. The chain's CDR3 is CASSLRMTFF. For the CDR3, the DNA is TGTGCCAGCAGTTTAAGGATGACTTTCTTT.

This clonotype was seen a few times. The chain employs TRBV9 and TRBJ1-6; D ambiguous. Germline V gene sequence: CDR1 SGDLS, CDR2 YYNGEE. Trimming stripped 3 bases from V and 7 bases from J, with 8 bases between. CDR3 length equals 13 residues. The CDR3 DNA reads TGTGCCAGCAGCGAAACGTTGAATTCACCCCTCCACTTT. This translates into CASSETLNSPLHF.